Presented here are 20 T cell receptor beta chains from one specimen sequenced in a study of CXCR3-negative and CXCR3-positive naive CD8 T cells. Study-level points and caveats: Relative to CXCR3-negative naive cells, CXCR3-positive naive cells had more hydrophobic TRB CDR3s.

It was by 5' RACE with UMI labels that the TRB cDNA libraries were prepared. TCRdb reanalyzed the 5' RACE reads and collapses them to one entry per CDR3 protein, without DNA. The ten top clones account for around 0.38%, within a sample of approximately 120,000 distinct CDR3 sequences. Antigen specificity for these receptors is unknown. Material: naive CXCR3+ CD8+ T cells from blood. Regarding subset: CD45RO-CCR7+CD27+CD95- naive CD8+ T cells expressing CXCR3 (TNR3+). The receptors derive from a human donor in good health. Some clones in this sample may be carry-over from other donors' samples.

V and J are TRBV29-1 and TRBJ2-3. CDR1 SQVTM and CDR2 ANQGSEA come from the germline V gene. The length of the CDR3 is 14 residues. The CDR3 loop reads CSVEGGKLTDTQYF.

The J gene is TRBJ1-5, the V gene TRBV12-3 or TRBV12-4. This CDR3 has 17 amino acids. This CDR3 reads CASIFPYFGTRNQPQHF.

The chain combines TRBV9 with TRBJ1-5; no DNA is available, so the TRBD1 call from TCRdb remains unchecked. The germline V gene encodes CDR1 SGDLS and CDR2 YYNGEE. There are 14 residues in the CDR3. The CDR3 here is CASSPTGYVQPQHF.

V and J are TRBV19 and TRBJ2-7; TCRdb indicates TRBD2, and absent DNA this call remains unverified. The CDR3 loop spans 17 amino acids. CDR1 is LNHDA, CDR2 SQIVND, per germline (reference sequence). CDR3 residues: CASTPREGVAGRYEQYF.

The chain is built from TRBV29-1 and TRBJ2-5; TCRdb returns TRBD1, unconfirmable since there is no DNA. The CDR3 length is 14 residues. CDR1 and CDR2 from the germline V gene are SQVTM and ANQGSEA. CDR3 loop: CSVPDRGRSETRYF. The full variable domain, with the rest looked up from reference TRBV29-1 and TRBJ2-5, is SAVISQKPSRDICQRGTSLTIQCQVDSQVTMMFWYRQQPGQSLTLIATANQGSEATYESGFVIDKFPISRPNLTFSTLTVSNMSPEDSSIYLCSVPDRGRSETRYFGPGTRLLVL.

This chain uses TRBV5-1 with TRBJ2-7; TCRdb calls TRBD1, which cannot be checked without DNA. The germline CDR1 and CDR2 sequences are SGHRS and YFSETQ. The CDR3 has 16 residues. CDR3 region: CASSSFRDTARYEQYF.

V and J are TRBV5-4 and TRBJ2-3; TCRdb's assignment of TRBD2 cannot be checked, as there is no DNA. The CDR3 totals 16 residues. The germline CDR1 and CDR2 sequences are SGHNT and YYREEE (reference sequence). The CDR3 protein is CASSLASGGALDTQYF.

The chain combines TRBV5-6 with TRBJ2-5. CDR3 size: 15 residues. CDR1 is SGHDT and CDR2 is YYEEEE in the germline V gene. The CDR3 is CASSTKVAVRGTQYF.

CDR3 residues: CASSSTGYEQYF. The chain is built from TRBV7-2 and TRBJ2-7; the D call of TRBD1 rests on TCRdb alone, since no DNA is present to check it. Germline V gene sequence: CDR1 SGHTA, CDR2 FQGNSA. The CDR3 spans 12 residues.

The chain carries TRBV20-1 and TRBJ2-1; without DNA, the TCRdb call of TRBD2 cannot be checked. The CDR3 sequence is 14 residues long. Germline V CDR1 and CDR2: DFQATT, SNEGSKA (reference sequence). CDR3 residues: CSASALAGDNEQFF.

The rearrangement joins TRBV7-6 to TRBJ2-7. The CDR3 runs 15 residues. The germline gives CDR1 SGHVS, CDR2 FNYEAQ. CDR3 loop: CASSLGVSASYEQYF.

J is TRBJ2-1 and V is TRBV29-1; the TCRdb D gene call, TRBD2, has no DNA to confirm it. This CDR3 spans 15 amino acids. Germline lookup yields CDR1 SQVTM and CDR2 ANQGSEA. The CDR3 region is CSVAFLTRANNEQFF.

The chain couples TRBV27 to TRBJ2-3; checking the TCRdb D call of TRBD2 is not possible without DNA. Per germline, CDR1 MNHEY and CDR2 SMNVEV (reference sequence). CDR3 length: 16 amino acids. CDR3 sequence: CASSTRTSGDSDTQYF.

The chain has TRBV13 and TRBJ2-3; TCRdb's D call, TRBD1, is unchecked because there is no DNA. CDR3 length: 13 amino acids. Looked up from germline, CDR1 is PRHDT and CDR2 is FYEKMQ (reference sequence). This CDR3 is CASSARDTDTQYF.

The CDR3 loop reads CASSPYSLGADTQYF. The V and J genes are TRBV5-1 and TRBJ2-3. The germline V gene encodes CDR1 SGHRS and CDR2 YFSETQ. The CDR3 extends over 15 amino acids.

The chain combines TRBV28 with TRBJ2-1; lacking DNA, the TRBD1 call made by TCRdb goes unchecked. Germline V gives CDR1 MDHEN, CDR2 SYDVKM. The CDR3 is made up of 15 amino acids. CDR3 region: CASSFFALMFNEQFF.

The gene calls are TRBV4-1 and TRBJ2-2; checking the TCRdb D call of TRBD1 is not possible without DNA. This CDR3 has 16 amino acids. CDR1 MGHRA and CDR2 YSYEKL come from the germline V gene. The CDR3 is CASSQVKGPSTGELFF.

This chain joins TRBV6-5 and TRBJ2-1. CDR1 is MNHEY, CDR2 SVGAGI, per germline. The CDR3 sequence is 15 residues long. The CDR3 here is CASSYSTSGDNEQFF.

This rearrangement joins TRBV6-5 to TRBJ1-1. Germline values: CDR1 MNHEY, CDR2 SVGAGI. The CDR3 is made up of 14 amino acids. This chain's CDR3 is CASSFRLRDTEAFF.

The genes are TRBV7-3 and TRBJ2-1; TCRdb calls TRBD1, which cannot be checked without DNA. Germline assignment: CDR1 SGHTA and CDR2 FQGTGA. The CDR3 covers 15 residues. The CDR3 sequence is CASSFTGGILSEQFF.